This TCR beta chain comes out of a study of shared clonotypes between healthy human individuals. Overall study findings and caveats: Relative to their counterparts shared across all four donors, non-shared clonotypes exhibited diminished generation probabilities.

The repertoire was sequenced with immunoSEQ multiplex PCR; TCRdb's copy has only in-frame clones and lacks some. The sample lists around 2,000,000 clones; 95% were seen once. As concerns this clone: Its antigen is unidentified.

The CDR3 runs 13 residues. Trimming took off 3 bases at V and 10 bases at J, with 11 bases between the two ends. The germline CDR1 and CDR2 sequences are SGDLS and YYNGEE. This TCR was sampled from a man aged 18 to 30 in good health. The genes are TRBV9 and TRBJ1-6; D not certain. The sample was naive CD4+ T cells sorted from blood. Subset denoted: CD45RA+ positively selected. The CDR3 here is CASSATLRSPLHF. For the CDR3, the DNA is TGTGCCAGCAGCGCCACGCTTAGATCACCCCTCCACTTT.